A single sample gave rise to the 31 T cell receptor beta chains below, sequenced in a study of shared clonotypes between healthy human individuals. The table came from immunoSEQ multiplex PCR; TCRdb's copy has only in-frame clones and leaves some out. Of fewer than 200,000 clones listed, 65% to 80% are singletons. Sequenced sample: memory CD4+ T cells sorted from blood. As for subset: CD45RA-negative fraction. These receptors all come from a young man in good health.

The chain employs TRBV5-5 and TRBJ1-3; 9 bases map to TRBD1. This CDR3 is built from 16 residues. Per germline, CDR1 SGHKS and CDR2 YYEKEE (reference sequence). The V and J ends lost 4 bases and 1 base, in that order; junction bases with no gene match: 6. Here the CDR3 reads CASSRQGGLSGNTIYF. In nucleotides, the CDR3 is TGTGCCAGCAGCCGACAGGGGGGACTGTCTGGAAACACCATATATTTT.

The chain carries TRBV12-2 and TRBJ1-5; the D call TRBD1 from the table was never checked on the DNA. TRBV12-2 is annotated as a pseudogene. The CDR3 length is 14 residues. The chain's CDR3 is CASRFSRVLVPQHF. CDR3 in DNA: TGTGCAAGTCGCTTCAGCAGGGTGCTAGTACCCCAGCATTTT.

V is TRBV19 and J is TRBJ2-1; weak D call: TRBD2 (5 bases). V lost 2 bases and J lost 6, with 11 bases in between. The CDR3 totals 14 residues. From germline, CDR1 is LNHDA and CDR2 SQIVND (reference sequence). The CDR3 spells CASSILEGLNEQFF. CDR3 bases: TGTGCCAGTAGTATACTCGAGGGTCTCAATGAGCAGTTCTTC.

The chain has TRBV7-8 and TRBJ2-7; the D is unclear. This CDR3 contains 12 residues. Germline CDR1 reads SGHVS; CDR2 reads FQNEAQ. The ends were cut back, 5 bases at V and 2 bases at J, with 7 bases in the middle. The CDR3 DNA reads TGTGCCAGCAGCCTCGTCGCCTACGAGCAGTACTTC. It encodes CASSLVAYEQYF.

The rearrangement links TRBV6-5 to TRBJ1-1; tentative D call: TRBD1 (6 bases). Germline assignment: CDR1 MNHEY and CDR2 SVGAGI. With 6 bases removed from V and 1 base from J, the gap between germline ends came to 15 bases. The CDR3 has 15 residues. In nucleotides, the CDR3 is TGTGCCAGCAGAAAAGGCCAGGGGACGAACACTGAAGCTTTCTTT. Encoded protein: CASRKGQGTNTEAFF.

The chain couples TRBV6-5 to TRBJ2-7; D remains ambiguous. The length of the CDR3 is 12 residues. The V gene's germline CDR1 is MNHEY and CDR2 SVGAGI. The V end lost 6 bases, the J end lost 1 base, and 7 bases lay between the germline ends. CDR3 DNA sequence: TGTGCCAGCAGGGGTTGGTCCTACGAGCAGTACTTC. Amino acids: CASRGWSYEQYF.

The V call is TRBV2, the J call TRBJ2-5, with D possibly TRBD2 on 6 matching bases. Trimming pared 8 bases from V and 5 bases from J, leaving 12 bases between. The germline V gene encodes CDR1 SNHLY and CDR2 FYNNEI. The CDR3 is made up of 12 amino acids. CDR3 sequence reads: CASAQLAETQYF. The CDR3 region has the DNA TGTGCCAGCGCACAACTAGCCGAGACCCAGTACTTC.

This chain links TRBV7-8 with TRBJ2-5, with D possibly TRBD1 on 6 matching bases. The V and J ends lost 5 bases and 7 bases respectively, with 23 bases between them. The CDR3 covers 16 residues. Germline V gives CDR1 SGHVS, CDR2 FQNEAQ. The CDR3 spells CASSQQVGAGFVTQYF. DNA of the CDR3: TGTGCCAGCAGCCAGCAGGTGGGGGCTGGGTTCGTGACCCAGTACTTC.

The chain recombines TRBV7-2 with TRBJ2-1; D unclear. The length of the CDR3 is 13 residues. Germline CDR1 and CDR2: SGHTA and FQGNSA. V lost 0 bases and J 6 bases, leaving 6 bases between the germline ends. CDR3 bases: TGTGCCAGCAGCTTAGCGCTTATCAATGAGCAGTTCTTC. Translation: CASSLALINEQFF.

This clone was found once. The gene calls are TRBV29-1 and TRBJ2-3; the match to TRBD2 covers 10 bases. Germline lookup yields CDR1 SQVTM and CDR2 ANQGSEA. This CDR3 region has 14 residues. Trimming cost V 6 bases and J 2 bases; bases outside gene matches: 5. In DNA, the CDR3 is TGCAGCGTGGGGACTAGCGTCAACACAGATACGCAGTATTTT. This translates into CSVGTSVNTDTQYF.

The CDR3 DNA sequence: TGTGCCAGCAGGACTAGCGGGAGGTTCGAGCAGTACTTC. This encodes CASRTSGRFEQYF. The V call is TRBV25-1, the J call TRBJ2-7; TRBD2 agrees at 13 bases. Per germline, CDR1 MGHDK and CDR2 SYGVNS. The CDR3 is 13 residues long. With 6 bases clipped from V and 6 bases from J, the junction kept 2 bases outside the gene matches.

This clone was seen only a few times. The chain has TRBV5-1 and TRBJ2-4, with D tentatively TRBD1 (5 bases). The CDR3 runs 14 residues. The germline V gene encodes CDR1 SGHRS and CDR2 YFSETQ. Trimming removed 0 bases at V and 7 bases at J, with 11 bases between. The CDR3 loop is CASSLASGLNIQYF. DNA of the CDR3: TGCGCCAGCAGCTTGGCCTCAGGGCTCAACATTCAGTACTTC.

The chain uses TRBV29-1 and TRBJ2-7; D remains unclear. The CDR3 runs to 11 residues. Between the trimmed V and J ends, which lost 1 base and 4 bases, there was a span of 5 bases. Germline assignment: CDR1 SQVTM and CDR2 ANQGSEA. CDR3 sequence reads: CSVEVAYEQYF. The CDR3 DNA reads as TGCAGCGTTGAAGTTGCGTACGAGCAGTACTTC.

This clone was seen more than once but under ten times. The chain joins TRBV11-3 to TRBJ2-1, with 7 bases identical to TRBD2. Germline CDR1 is SGHNT and CDR2 is YENEEA. The ends lost 5 bases at V and 7 bases at J; junction bases unmatched: 11. This CDR3 has 15 amino acids. The CDR3 is CASSVSGGGINEQFF. DNA for the CDR3: TGTGCCAGCAGCGTATCGGGGGGAGGGATTAATGAGCAGTTCTTC.

The chain joins TRBV5-6 to TRBJ2-1; TRBD2 agrees at 12 bases. J was trimmed by 16 bases and V by 4 bases; bases with no gene match: 12. Germline V gene lookup returns CDR1 SGHDT and CDR2 YYEEEE. This CDR3 has 14 residues. The CDR3 protein is CASSLGLAGSKVFF. CDR3 nucleotide sequence: TGTGCCAGCAGCCTCGGACTAGCGGGATCTAAGGTTTTCTTC.

Details on this clone: Just one base apart from a much larger clone, this may be a read error. The chain has TRBV5-1 and TRBJ2-5; D gene unclear. This CDR3 spans 14 amino acids. The V end was cut by 4 bases, the J end by 4 bases, with 14 bases between. Per germline, CDR1 SGHRS and CDR2 YFSETQ. CDR3 nucleotide sequence: TGCGCCAGCAGCCAGACGGATGGGCCAGAGACCCAGTACTTC. Protein sequence: CASSQTDGPETQYF.

The chain joins TRBV7-2 to TRBJ2-7; 8 bases are shared with TRBD1. This CDR3 spans 14 amino acids. V was clipped by 5 bases and J by 4 bases; unmatched bases: 7. The germline CDR1 and CDR2 sequences are SGHTA and FQGNSA. The CDR3, as DNA: TGTGCCAGCAGCCTCTCGGGACAGGCTTACGAGCAGTACTTC. This gives the protein CASSLSGQAYEQYF.

The chain carries TRBV7-9 and TRBJ1-1, with D uncertain. V shed 5 bases and J shed 5 bases, with 9 bases lying between them. The CDR3 is 12 amino acids. Germline loops: CDR1 SEHNR, CDR2 FQNEAQ (reference sequence). Here the CDR3 reads CASSQSATEAFF. The CDR3, as DNA: TGTGCCAGCAGCCAATCGGCAACTGAAGCTTTCTTT.

This clone was picked up one time. The rearrangement uses TRBV5-5 and TRBJ2-5; D not certain. The CDR3 runs to 13 residues. The germline gives CDR1 SGHKS, CDR2 YYEKEE (reference sequence). Trimming took off 3 bases at V and 2 bases at J, with 8 bases between the two ends. CDR3 region: CASSYLDQETQYF. CDR3 nucleotide sequence: TGTGCCAGCAGCTACTTAGATCAAGAGACCCAGTACTTC.

The rearrangement uses TRBV2 and TRBJ2-3, with 11 bases identical to TRBD2. The CDR3 totals 15 residues. Germline assignment: CDR1 SNHLY and CDR2 FYNNEI. Germline trimming cut 4 bases from V and 6 bases from J; bases unmatched to any gene: 6. The CDR3 DNA sequence: TGTGCCAGCAGTGGAACTAGCGGGAGTAGGGATACGCAGTATTTT. Its protein is CASSGTSGSRDTQYF.

V usage is TRBV5-5 and J usage is TRBJ1-1, with a weak D call TRBD1 (5 bases). Germline CDR1 and CDR2: SGHKS and YYEKEE (reference sequence). Trimming removed 4 bases from V and 5 bases from J, with 15 bases in between. CDR3 length: 14 residues. DNA of the CDR3: TGTGCCAGCAGCGCCGGGTACGGGGGAACTGAAGCTTTCTTT. This encodes CASSAGYGGTEAFF.

In its sample, this clone was seen a few times. The gene calls are TRBV11-2 and TRBJ2-3, with 7 bases lining up with TRBD2. V shed 5 bases and J 2 bases; nucleotides not matched to a gene: 16. The germline V gene has CDR1 SGHAT and CDR2 FQNNGV. The CDR3 contains 18 residues. CDR3: CASSPGLRGGRNTDTQYF. In DNA form, the CDR3 reads TGTGCCAGCAGCCCCGGTTTGAGAGGCGGGAGAAACACAGATACGCAGTATTTT.

V gene TRBV15 combines with J gene TRBJ1-2; 8 nucleotides agree with TRBD1. V was pared by 3 bases and J by 8 bases, with 5 bases of the junction left unmatched. The CDR3 length is 13 residues. Looked up from germline, CDR1 is LNHNV and CDR2 is YYDKDF (reference sequence). The CDR3: CATSRGQADGYTF. DNA of the CDR3: TGTGCCACCAGCAGGGGACAGGCGGACGGCTACACCTTC. Using reference TRBV15 and TRBJ1-2 for the parts outside the CDR3, the full variable domain is DAMVIQNPRYQVTQFGKPVTLSCSQTLNHNVMYWYQQKSSQAPKLLFHYYDKDFNNEADTPDNFQSRRPNTSFCFLDIRSPGLGDTAMYLCATSRGQADGYTFGSGTRLTVV.

This chain connects TRBV18 to TRBJ2-7; 9 bases line up with TRBD2. Germline CDR1 and CDR2: KGHSH and LQKENI. V was pared by 0 bases and J by 3 bases, with 6 bases of the junction left unmatched. This CDR3 region has 16 residues. CDR3 sequence reads: CASSPPRLAGNYEQYF. CDR3 coding DNA: TGTGCCAGCTCACCACCGAGGCTAGCGGGGAACTACGAGCAGTACTTC.

The V call is TRBV5-4, the J call TRBJ2-5; TRBD1 agrees at 9 bases. The germline V gene has CDR1 SGHNT and CDR2 YYREEE (reference sequence). This CDR3 has 16 residues. Trimming removed 1 base from V and 5 bases from J; junction bases left unmatched: 9. The CDR3, as DNA: TGTGCCAGCAGCTTGCCAAGACAGGGGGGAGCGGAGACCCAGTACTTC. Translation gives CASSLPRQGGAETQYF.

The chain joins TRBV4-1 to TRBJ2-1; 11 bases map to TRBD1. CDR3 length: 15 residues. V lost 3 bases and J lost 8; bases outside the gene matches: 6. Germline assignment: CDR1 MGHRA and CDR2 YSYEKL. CDR3 sequence (DNA): TGCGCCAGCAGCCACCCGGACAGGGGGCGCTATGAGCAGTTCTTC. Encoded protein: CASSHPDRGRYEQFF.

CDR3 loop: CASSLSGQGLHNEQFF. The CDR3 DNA reads as TGTGCCAGCAGCTTATCGGGACAGGGCTTGCACAATGAGCAGTTCTTC. The chain recombines TRBV7-2 with TRBJ2-1; 9 bases line up with TRBD1. The length of the CDR3 is 16 residues. Germline CDR1 is SGHTA and CDR2 is FQGNSA. V dropped 2 bases and J dropped 5; count of bases not matched to a gene: 7.

This chain uses TRBV7-8 with TRBJ1-5; D unresolved. Germline V gene sequence: CDR1 SGHVS, CDR2 FQNEAQ. The CDR3 is 15 residues long. V dropped 2 bases and J dropped 0 bases, with 8 bases sitting between them. CDR3 nucleotide sequence: TGTGCCAGCAGCTTATCTGTCCTTAGCAATCAGCCCCAGCATTTT. This sequence encodes CASSLSVLSNQPQHF. Supplemented by reference TRBV7-8 and TRBJ1-5, the full variable domain reads GAGVSQSPRYKVAKRGQDVALRCDPISGHVSLFWYQQALGQGPEFLTYFQNEAQLDKSGLPSDRFFAERPEGSVSTLKIQRTQQEDSAVYLCASSLSVLSNQPQHFGDGTRLSIL.

This clone was observed a few times. The CDR3 region is CASSYLGQNYGYTF. CDR3 coding DNA: TGCGCCAGCAGCTACCTGGGACAGAACTATGGCTACACCTTC. V gene TRBV5-1 combines with J gene TRBJ1-2; TRBD1 aligns across 7 bases. CDR3 length: 14 residues. Germline V lookup: CDR1 SGHRS, CDR2 YFSETQ. V lost 3 bases and J lost 2; bases outside the gene matches: 4.

The chain is built from TRBV1 and TRBJ2-2; the table's D call, TRBD1, was not checked against the DNA. TRBV1 is assigned pseudogene status. The CDR3 runs 16 residues. CDR3 residues: CTSSQDRQAYTGELFF. CDR3 sequence (DNA): TGCACCAGCAGCCAAGATCGACAGGCCTACACCGGGGAGCTGTTTTTT.

The genes are TRBV28 and TRBJ2-7; D gene ambiguous. The CDR3 is made up of 11 amino acids. Germline CDR1 and CDR2: MDHEN and SYDVKM. Trimming took 5 bases from V and 3 from J, leaving 5 bases between them. The CDR3, as DNA: TGTGCCAGCAGTAACGGCTACGAGCAGTACTTC. Translating it yields CASSNGYEQYF. Using reference TRBV28 and TRBJ2-7 for the parts outside the CDR3, the full variable domain is DVKVTQSSRYLVKRTGEKVFLECVQDMDHENMFWYRQDPGLGLRLIYFSYDVKMKEKGDIPEGYSVSREKKERFSLILESASTNQTSMYLCASSNGYEQYFGPGTRLTVT.